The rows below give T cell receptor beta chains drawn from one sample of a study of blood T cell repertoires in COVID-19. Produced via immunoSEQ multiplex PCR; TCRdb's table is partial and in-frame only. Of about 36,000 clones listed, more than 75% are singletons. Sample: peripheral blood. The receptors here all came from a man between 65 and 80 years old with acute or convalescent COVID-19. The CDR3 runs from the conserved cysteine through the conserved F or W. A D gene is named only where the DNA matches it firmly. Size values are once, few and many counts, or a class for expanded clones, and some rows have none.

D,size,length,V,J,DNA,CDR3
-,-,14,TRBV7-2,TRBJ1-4,TGTGCCAGCAGCCCACAGGGATCTAATGAAAAACTGTTTTTT,CASSPQGSNEKLFF
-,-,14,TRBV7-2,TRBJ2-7,TGTGCCGGCAGCTTTAGCTCCCACTCCTACGAGCAGTACTTC,CAGSFSSHSYEQYF
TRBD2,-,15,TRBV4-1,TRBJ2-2,TGCGCCAGCAGCTCAGGACTAGCGAAAACCGGGGAGCTGTTTTTT,CASSSGLAKTGELFF
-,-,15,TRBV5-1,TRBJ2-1,TGCGCCAGCAGCTTGGCGGGGGGCCCGGACAATGAGCAGTTCTTC,CASSLAGGPDNEQFF
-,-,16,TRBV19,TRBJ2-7,TGTGCCAGTAGTATAGCATGGTCAGGAGGCTCCTACGAGCAGTACTTC,CASSIAWSGGSYEQYF
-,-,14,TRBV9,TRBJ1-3,TGTGCCAGCAGCGTAGCTCTGGGCTCCAACACCATATATTTT,CASSVALGSNTIYF
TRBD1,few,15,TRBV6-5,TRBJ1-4,TGTGCCAGCAGTTACCGGGGACAGGCAGAAGAAAAACTGTTTTTT,CASSYRGQAEEKLFF
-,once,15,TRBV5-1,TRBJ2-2,TGCGCCAGCAGCTTGAATTCTGCGAACACCGGGGAGCTGTTTTTT,CASSLNSANTGELFF
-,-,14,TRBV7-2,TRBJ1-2,TGTGCCAGCACCCTGGGGGGGCGACACTATGGCTACACCTTC,CASTLGGRHYGYTF
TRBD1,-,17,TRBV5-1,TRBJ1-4,TGCGCCAGCAGCTCGCTGGTTACGACAGGGGGAATTGTAAAACTGTTTTTT,CASSSLVTTGGIVKLFF
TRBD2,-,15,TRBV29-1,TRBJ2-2,TGCAGCGTCTCCCGTCCGGGGGGAGAAGGCGGGGAGCTGTTTTTT,CSVSRPGGEGGELFF
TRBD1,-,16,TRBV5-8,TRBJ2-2,TGTGCCAGCAGCTGGTCTGGCAGGGGGCGAGTCGGGGAGCTGTTTTTT,CASSWSGRGRVGELFF
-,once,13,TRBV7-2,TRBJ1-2,TGTGCCAGCAGCTTAAATACAATCGATGGCTACACCTTC,CASSLNTIDGYTF
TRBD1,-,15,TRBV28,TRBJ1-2,TGTGCCAGCAGTTTAGACTGGACAGGGGGCGTTGGCTACACCTTC,CASSLDWTGGVGYTF
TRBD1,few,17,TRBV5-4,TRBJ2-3,TGTGCCAGCAGCTTGGGGAGGGGGACAGGACGCACAGATACGCAGTATTTT,CASSLGRGTGRTDTQYF
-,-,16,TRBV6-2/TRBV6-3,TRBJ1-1,TGTGCCAGCAGTTACCAGGGAGGTCTGATATACACTGAAGCTTTCTTT,CASSYQGGLIYTEAFF
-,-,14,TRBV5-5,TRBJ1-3,TGTGCCAGCACCCCTAGGGGCTCTGGAAACACCATATATTTT,CASTPRGSGNTIYF
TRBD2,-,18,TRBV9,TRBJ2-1,TGTGCCAGCAGCGAAACGACTAGCGGGGGGAGCTCCTACAATGAGCAGTTCTTC,CASSETTSGGSSYNEQFF
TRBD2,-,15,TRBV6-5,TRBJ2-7,TGTGCCAGCAGGAAGAGTCTAGCGGGAGGTTACGAGCAGTACTTC,CASRKSLAGGYEQYF
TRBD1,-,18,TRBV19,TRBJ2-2,TGTGCCAGTAGTACCCGAAAGGGGAGACAGGGTACCACCGGGGAGCTGTTTTTT,CASSTRKGRQGTTGELFF
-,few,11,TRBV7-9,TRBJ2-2,TGTGCCAGCAGCCCCGTAGGGGAGCTGTTTTTT,CASSPVGELFF
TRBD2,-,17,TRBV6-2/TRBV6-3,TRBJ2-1,TGTGCCAGCAGTTTTGGGACTAGCGGGAGCTCCTACAATGAGCAGTTCTTC,CASSFGTSGSSYNEQFF